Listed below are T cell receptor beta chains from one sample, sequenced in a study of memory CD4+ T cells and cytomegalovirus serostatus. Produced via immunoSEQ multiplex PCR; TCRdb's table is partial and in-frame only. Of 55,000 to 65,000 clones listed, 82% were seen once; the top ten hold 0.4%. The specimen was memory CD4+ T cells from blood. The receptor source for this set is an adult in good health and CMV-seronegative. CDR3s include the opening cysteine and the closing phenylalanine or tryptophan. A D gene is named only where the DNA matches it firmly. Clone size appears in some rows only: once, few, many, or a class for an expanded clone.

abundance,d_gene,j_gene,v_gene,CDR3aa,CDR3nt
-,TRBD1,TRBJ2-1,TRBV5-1,CASRPPGQGTDEQFF,TGCGCCAGCAGACCTCCGGGACAGGGGACAGATGAGCAGTTCTTC
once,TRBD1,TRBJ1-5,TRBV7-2,CASSADRAYQPQHF,TGTGCCAGCAGCGCGGACAGGGCCTATCAGCCCCAGCATTTT
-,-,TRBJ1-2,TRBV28,CASTHPLRGAAYGYTF,TGTGCCAGCACCCACCCACTCCGGGGGGCGGCCTATGGCTACACCTTC
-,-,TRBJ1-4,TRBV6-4,CASSDSGEKLFF,TGTGCCAGCAGTGATTCGGGGGAAAAACTGTTTTTT
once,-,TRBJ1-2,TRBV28,CASSLFGDGYTF,TGTGCCAGCAGTTTATTCGGGGATGGCTACACCTTC
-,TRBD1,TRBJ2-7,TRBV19,CASSPRQGSYEQYF,TGTGCCAGTAGCCCCCGACAGGGTTCCTACGAGCAGTACTTC
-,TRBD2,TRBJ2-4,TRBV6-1,CASSRGGGGENIQYF,TGTGCCAGCAGTCGGGGCGGGGGAGGCGAAAACATTCAGTACTTC
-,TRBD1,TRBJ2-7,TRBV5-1,CASSGTGGSGEQYF,TGCGCCAGCAGCGGGACAGGGGGTAGCGGAGAGCAGTACTTC
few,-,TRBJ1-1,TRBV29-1,CSVVDWMNTEAFF,TGCAGCGTTGTAGACTGGATGAACACTGAAGCTTTCTTT
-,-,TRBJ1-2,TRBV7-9,CASSLVLGTLQPNYGYTF,TGTGCCAGCAGCTTAGTTTTGGGTACACTTCAACCTAACTATGGCTACACCTTC
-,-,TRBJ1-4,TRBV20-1,CSATPGEKLFF,TGCAGTGCTACGCCGGGGGAAAAACTGTTTTTT
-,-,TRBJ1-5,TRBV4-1,CASSQESGLSNQPQHF,TGCGCCAGCAGCCAAGAGTCGGGGCTGAGCAATCAGCCCCAGCATTTT
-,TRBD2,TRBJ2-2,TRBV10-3,CAISAGGWKTTGELFF,TGTGCCATCAGTGCGGGGGGATGGAAGACAACCGGGGAGCTGTTTTTT
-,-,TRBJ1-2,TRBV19,CASSPPVNRGEDYGYTF,TGTGCCAGTAGCCCCCCAGTTAATAGAGGGGAGGACTATGGCTACACCTTC
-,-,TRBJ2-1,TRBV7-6,CASSHPVTGNSIEQFF,TGTGCCAGCAGCCATCCAGTAACAGGGAACAGTATTGAGCAGTTCTTC
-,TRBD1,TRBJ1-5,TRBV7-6,CASSLAPRGRGFREPQHF,TGTGCCAGCAGCTTAGCGCCCCGGGGCAGGGGGTTTAGGGAGCCCCAGCATTTT
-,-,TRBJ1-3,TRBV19,CASSIRGAGNTIYF,TGTGCCAGTAGTATCAGAGGGGCTGGAAACACCATATATTTT
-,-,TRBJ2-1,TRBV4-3,CASSPRTTGEQFF,TGCGCCAGCAGCCCGAGGACTACGGGGGAGCAGTTCTTC
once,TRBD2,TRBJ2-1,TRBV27,CASSTPGLAGNEQFF,TGTGCCAGCAGTACCCCCGGACTAGCGGGGAATGAGCAGTTCTTC
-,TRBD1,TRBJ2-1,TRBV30,CARTGGSYNEQFF,TGTGCCAGGACAGGGGGCTCCTACAATGAGCAGTTCTTC
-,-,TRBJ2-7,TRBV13,CARSLRQIYEQYF,TGTGCCAGAAGTCTACGACAGATCTACGAGCAGTACTTC
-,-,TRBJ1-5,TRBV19,CASSIRDAGSNQPQHF,TGTGCCAGTAGTATCCGGGACGCGGGGTCAAATCAGCCCCAGCATTTT
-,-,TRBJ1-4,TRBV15,CATSRGERAGGEKLFF,TGTGCCACCAGCAGGGGGGAGAGGGCGGGGGGTGAAAAACTGTTTTTT
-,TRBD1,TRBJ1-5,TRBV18,CASSPTGQGGNQPQHF,TGTGCCAGCTCACCGACGGGACAGGGGGGCAATCAGCCCCAGCATTTT
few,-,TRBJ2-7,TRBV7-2,CASSLGLSRGRRGSYEQYF,TGTGCCAGCAGCTTAGGGTTGAGTCGAGGGCGGCGAGGCTCCTACGAGCAGTACTTC
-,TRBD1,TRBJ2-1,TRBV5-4,CASSSDRVSWRSNEQFF,TGTGCCAGCAGTTCCGACAGGGTTAGCTGGAGGAGCAATGAGCAGTTCTTC
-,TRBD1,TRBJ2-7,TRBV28,CASSLAPWQGDSYEQYF,TGTGCCAGCAGTTTAGCCCCGTGGCAGGGGGATTCCTACGAGCAGTACTTC
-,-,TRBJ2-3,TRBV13,CASRYLTDTQYF,TGTGCCAGCAGATATTTGACAGATACGCAGTATTTT
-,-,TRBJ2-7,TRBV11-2,CASSSRGKGGTYEQYF,TGTGCCAGCAGCTCCCGCGGGAAAGGGGGTACGTACGAGCAGTACTTC
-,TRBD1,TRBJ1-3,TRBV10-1,CASSRRTGRGNTIYF,TGCGCCAGCAGCCGCAGGACAGGGAGAGGAAACACCATATATTTT
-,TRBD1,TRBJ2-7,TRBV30,CACLRQGAREQYF,TGTGCCTGCCTTAGACAGGGGGCGCGGGAGCAGTACTTC
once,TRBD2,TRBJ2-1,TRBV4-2,CASSQDRGLAGRNEQFF,TGTGCCAGCAGCCAAGACAGGGGTCTAGCGGGCAGGAATGAGCAGTTCTTC
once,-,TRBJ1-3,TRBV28,CASSSGGAAYSGNTIYF,TGTGCCAGCAGTTCGGGGGGGGCAGCCTACTCTGGAAACACCATATATTTT
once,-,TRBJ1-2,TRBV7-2,CASSLDRDRRGYTF,TGTGCCAGCAGCTTAGACAGAGACCGGCGGGGCTACACCTTC
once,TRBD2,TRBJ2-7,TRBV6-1,CASTRHGAGVYEQYF,TGTGCCAGCACCCGACACGGAGCGGGGGTCTACGAGCAGTACTTC